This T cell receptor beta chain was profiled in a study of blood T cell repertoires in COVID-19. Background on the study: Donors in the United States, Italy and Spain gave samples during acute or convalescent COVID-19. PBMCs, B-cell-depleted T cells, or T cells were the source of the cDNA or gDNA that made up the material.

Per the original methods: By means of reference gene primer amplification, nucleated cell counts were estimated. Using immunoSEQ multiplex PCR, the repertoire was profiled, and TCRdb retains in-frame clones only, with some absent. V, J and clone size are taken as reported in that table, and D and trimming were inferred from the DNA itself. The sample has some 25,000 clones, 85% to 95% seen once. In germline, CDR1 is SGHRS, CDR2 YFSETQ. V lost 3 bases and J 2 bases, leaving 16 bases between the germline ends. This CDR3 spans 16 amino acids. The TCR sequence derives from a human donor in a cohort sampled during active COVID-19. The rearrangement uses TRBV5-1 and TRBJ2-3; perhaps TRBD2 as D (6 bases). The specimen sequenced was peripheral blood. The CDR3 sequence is CASSSGTGTITDTQYF. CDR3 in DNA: TGCGCCAGCAGCTCCGGGACTGGGACGATCACAGATACGCAGTATTTT.